This is a list of T cell receptor beta chains from one sample in a study of blood T cell repertoires in COVID-19. Assay used: immunoSEQ multiplex PCR; TCRdb lists only in-frame clones, some missing. This sample has 350,000 to 450,000 clones; roughly 84% occur once, and the top ten carry roughly 1.4%. Sequencing used PBMCs or T cells enriched from blood (not recorded which). Receptors originate from a woman aged 18-29 years who had been exposed to COVID-19. Both conserved end residues are part of each CDR3. D genes are given only for firm matches. The size field is filled for only some rows; it gives once, few, many or a size class.

j_call cdr3_length clone_size d_call v_call cdr3_nt cdr3_aa
TRBJ2-1 13 few NA TRBV10-3 TGTGCCATCACACCCAGCTCCTACAATGAGCAGTTCTTC CAITPSSYNEQFF
TRBJ2-7 13 NA TRBD2 TRBV5-1 TGCGCCAGCAGCCCCCGGGGGGATGGGGAGCAGTACTTC CASSPRGDGEQYF
TRBJ2-5 16 NA NA TRBV4-2 TGTGCCAGCAGCCAAGATGTGTCGGCAGGGCCAGAGACCCAGTACTTC CASSQDVSAGPETQYF
TRBJ2-3 16 NA TRBD2 TRBV5-5 TGTGCCAGCAGTTCGAATCTAGCGGTAGGCACAGATACGCAGTATTTT CASSSNLAVGTDTQYF
TRBJ2-1 14 NA NA TRBV24-1 TGTGCCACCCTTAAGGAGGCAGGCAACAATGAGCAGTTCTTC CATLKEAGNNEQFF
TRBJ1-3 16 NA NA TRBV9 TGTGCCAGCAGCCTCCGACCGGAGGCCCCTGGAAACACCATATATTTT CASSLRPEAPGNTIYF
TRBJ1-6 15 once TRBD1 TRBV30 TGTGCCTGGAGGGTTTCCGGACAGGGAATTTCACCCCTCCACTTT CAWRVSGQGISPLHF
TRBJ2-5 14 NA NA TRBV5-1 TGCGCCAGCTTACCAGGGAACGCGCAAGAGACCCAGTACTTC CASLPGNAQETQYF
TRBJ2-1 16 NA TRBD1 TRBV11-1 TGTGCCAGCAGCAGCCGGACAGGGGATCGAGCAGGTGAGCAGTTCTTC CASSSRTGDRAGEQFF
TRBJ2-1 15 NA TRBD2 TRBV7-2 TGTGCCAGCAGCTTTCTAGCGGGAGAGGGGCATGAGCAGTTCTTC CASSFLAGEGHEQFF
TRBJ2-1 16 many TRBD2 TRBV18 TGTGCCAGCTCACCAAGCGGGGGGTTCGGCTACAATGAGCAGTTCTTC CASSPSGGFGYNEQFF
TRBJ2-1 19 once TRBD2 TRBV15 TGTGCCACCAGCCGACTGGGGACTAGCGGACCCTTGAAGAGCAATGAGCAGTTCTTC CATSRLGTSGPLKSNEQFF
TRBJ2-5 14 NA NA TRBV20-1 TGCAGTGCTAGTACTGGGGGGGCCCAAGAGACCCAGTACTTC CSASTGGAQETQYF
TRBJ1-1 13 NA NA TRBV19 TGTGCCAGTAGTTTCCTATTACGAGGAGAAGCTTTCTTT CASSFLLRGEAFF
TRBJ1-1 13 NA TRBD1 TRBV12-3/TRBV12-4 TGTGCCAGCAGTTTGTCAGGGGGAACTGAAGCTTTCTTT CASSLSGGTEAFF
TRBJ2-1 19 NA TRBD2 TRBV28 TGTGCCAGCAGTCCTCCCAGACTAGCGGGTCCGAGCTCCTACAATGAGCAGTTCTTC CASSPPRLAGPSSYNEQFF
TRBJ2-2 20 NA TRBD2 TRBV10-3 TGTGCCATCAGTGGACACCAAAGCGGGACCGTTATAGGTGGCACCGGGGAGCTGTTTTTT CAISGHQSGTVIGGTGELFF
TRBJ2-7 15 once TRBD1 TRBV5-1 TGCGCCAGCAGCTTGGAGGACAGGGCTTCCTACGAGCAGTACTTC CASSLEDRASYEQYF
TRBJ1-1 15 NA TRBD1 TRBV5-1 TGCGCCAGCAGCCCCCGGGACAGTTCGAACACTGAAGCTTTCTTT CASSPRDSSNTEAFF
TRBJ2-2 15 NA TRBD1 TRBV7-8 TGTGCCAGCAGATCCGGGACAGTATTCACCGGGGAGCTGTTTTTT CASRSGTVFTGELFF
TRBJ2-7 14 NA NA TRBV7-8 TGTGCCAGCAGCTTAAAGACAGTTTCCTACGAGCAGTACTTC CASSLKTVSYEQYF
TRBJ1-1 16 NA NA TRBV7-9 TGTGCCAGCAGCCCAATACACGCAATACCGAACACTGAAGCTTTCTTT CASSPIHAIPNTEAFF
TRBJ2-2 17 NA TRBD2 TRBV11-3 TGTGCCAGCAGCTTCCGTCTAGCGGGGCCGAACACCGGGGAGCTGTTTTTT CASSFRLAGPNTGELFF
TRBJ2-1 14 NA TRBD1 TRBV11-1 TGTGCCAGCAGCCGGGGGACAGGGAACAATGAGCAGTTCTTC CASSRGTGNNEQFF
TRBJ1-2 13 NA TRBD1 TRBV6-2/TRBV6-3 TGTGCCAGCAGTGACACAGGGGGCGCGGGCTACACCTTC CASSDTGGAGYTF
TRBJ1-5 17 few TRBD1 TRBV6-2/TRBV6-3 TGTGCCAGCAGTTCCATGAAGGGGGCCGGTCGGAATCAGCCCCAGCATTTT CASSSMKGAGRNQPQHF
TRBJ1-1 16 NA NA TRBV9 TGTGCCAGCGGAAACTCACGGGAACGGGCGAACACTGAAGCTTTCTTT CASGNSRERANTEAFF
TRBJ2-1 15 NA NA TRBV27 TGTGCCAGCAGTTTATTGGGGGGGGCCCTCAATGAGCAGTTCTTC CASSLLGGALNEQFF
TRBJ2-1 16 NA NA TRBV21-1 TGTGCCAGCAGCACTCCTAGCGGGAGGGCCACGGTTGAGCAGTTCTTC CASSTPSGRATVEQFF
TRBJ2-3 17 NA TRBD2 TRBV7-9 TGTGCCAGCAGCCCGGGACAGCCGGGACTAGCAAAAGATACGCAGTATTTT CASSPGQPGLAKDTQYF